The rows below give T cell receptor beta chains drawn from one sample of a study of blood T cell repertoires in COVID-19. Libraries were prepared by immunoSEQ multiplex PCR; TCRdb keeps only in-frame clonotypes and omits some of them. The sample holds 280,000 or so clones; around 89% are singletons and the top ten take about an eighth. Sequences were obtained from peripheral blood. Every receptor here comes from a woman aged 60-70 years with acute or convalescent COVID-19. CDR3s leave out the opening cysteine and the closing phenylalanine or tryptophan.

j_gene,v_gene,CDR3aa
TRBJ1-1,TRBV28,ASKYSRGRGWTEAF
TRBJ1-6,TRBV5-4,ASSHIQDSPLH
TRBJ1-3,TRBV7-2,ASSTDQGAEMYSGNTIY
TRBJ1-2,TRBV28,ASSFLTGVDGYT
TRBJ2-1,TRBV7-9,ASSKEVNRVPGYNEQF
TRBJ2-7,TRBV29-1,SVEEGSGHEQY
TRBJ2-3,TRBV7-8,ASSLGVSGGAPSTDTQY
TRBJ2-3,TRBV3-1/TRBV3-2,ASSQDRVTDTQY
TRBJ1-5,TRBV12-3/TRBV12-4,ASSSLRDQPQH
TRBJ2-1,TRBV3-1/TRBV3-2,ASSQALRGRAYEQF
TRBJ2-2,TRBV13,ASTPVAQGAFGELF
TRBJ1-2,TRBV29-1,SVEVSGGTYGYT
TRBJ2-1,TRBV2,ASRSRGVYNEQF
TRBJ1-5,TRBV20-1,SASRQGAQPQH
TRBJ2-1,TRBV19,ASWASGRADEQF
TRBJ2-3,TRBV5-1,ASSLGQGAGSSTDTQY
TRBJ1-4,TRBV19,ASSLVLEKLF
TRBJ2-2,TRBV28,ASRKDRVNTGELF
TRBJ2-2,TRBV9,ASSTSPLRSGELF
TRBJ2-2,TRBV21-1,ASSPTNGTSGATGELF